A selection of T cell receptor beta chains follows, all from one sample in a study of cytomegalovirus exposure and HLA in healthy donors. Profiled with immunoSEQ multiplex PCR; TCRdb holds only in-frame clones, not every one. Here the sample spans around 180,000 clones, around 81% being singletons. Sequencing was done on a sample of PBMCs. The receptors derive from a man aged 18-30 years in good health and CMV-seronegative. Each CDR3 is given with its conserved first and last residue. Fields, in order: V gene, clone size, CDR3 length, D gene, J gene, CDR3 DNA, CDR3 protein. The D gene is left open where the match is weak. Size tells how often a clone was seen (once, few, many) or the class of an expanded clone, and some rows leave it out.

v_gene: TRBV5-4
abundance: NA
len: 12
d_gene: NA
j_gene: TRBJ1-1
CDR3nt: TGTGCCAGCAGCGAGGCATCGGCTGAAGCTTTCTTT
CDR3aa: CASSEASAEAFF

v_gene: TRBV7-2
abundance: NA
len: 16
d_gene: NA
j_gene: TRBJ2-7
CDR3nt: TGTGCCAGCAGCCCGAGAGAGGGTGACATTTGGTACGAGCAGTACTTC
CDR3aa: CASSPREGDIWYEQYF

v_gene: TRBV19
abundance: NA
len: 14
d_gene: NA
j_gene: TRBJ1-2
CDR3nt: TGTGCCAGTAATGCTGGGAGGGGGGACTATGGCTACACCTTC
CDR3aa: CASNAGRGDYGYTF

v_gene: TRBV7-8
abundance: NA
len: 15
d_gene: TRBD1
j_gene: TRBJ1-2
CDR3nt: TGTGCCAGCAGCTTAGGGACAGGGAGGGTCTATGGCTACACCTTC
CDR3aa: CASSLGTGRVYGYTF

v_gene: TRBV19
abundance: once
len: 14
d_gene: NA
j_gene: TRBJ1-6
CDR3nt: TGTGCCAGTAGTACCCCAGGAACCAATTCACCCCTCCACTTT
CDR3aa: CASSTPGTNSPLHF

v_gene: TRBV6-1
abundance: NA
len: 15
d_gene: NA
j_gene: TRBJ2-7
CDR3nt: TGTGCCAGCAGTGAAAGAGGCGGGAAAGCTACGTTTTCGTACTTC
CDR3aa: CASSERGGKATFSYF

v_gene: TRBV18
abundance: NA
len: 15
d_gene: TRBD1
j_gene: TRBJ1-5
CDR3nt: TGTGCCAGCTCACAACAGGGGGCGTATGGTCAGCCCCAGCATTTT
CDR3aa: CASSQQGAYGQPQHF

v_gene: TRBV6-5
abundance: NA
len: 16
d_gene: TRBD2
j_gene: TRBJ2-7
CDR3nt: TGTGCCAGCAGTTACCACGGGACTAGCGGGAGAAACGAGCAGTACTTC
CDR3aa: CASSYHGTSGRNEQYF

v_gene: TRBV28
abundance: once
len: 12
d_gene: NA
j_gene: TRBJ2-7
CDR3nt: TGTGCCAGCAGTTATGGAGGGCACGAGCAGTACTTC
CDR3aa: CASSYGGHEQYF

v_gene: TRBV7-9
abundance: once
len: 14
d_gene: NA
j_gene: TRBJ2-7
CDR3nt: TGTTCCAGCAGCTTAGCTCAGGGCGACTACGAGCAGTACTTC
CDR3aa: CSSSLAQGDYEQYF

v_gene: TRBV7-2
abundance: NA
len: 13
d_gene: NA
j_gene: TRBJ2-7
CDR3nt: TGTGCCAGCAGCTTCCCTAGCTCCTACGAGCAGTACTTC
CDR3aa: CASSFPSSYEQYF

v_gene: TRBV28
abundance: few
len: 11
d_gene: NA
j_gene: TRBJ2-7
CDR3nt: TGTGCCAGCAGTCAAACAGGGTCCCCGTACTTC
CDR3aa: CASSQTGSPYF

v_gene: TRBV4-1
abundance: few
len: 15
d_gene: TRBD1
j_gene: TRBJ1-1
CDR3nt: TGCGCCAGCAGCCAGCCGGGACAGGGGAACACTGAAGCTTTCTTT
CDR3aa: CASSQPGQGNTEAFF

v_gene: TRBV5-1
abundance: NA
len: 17
d_gene: TRBD1
j_gene: TRBJ2-2
CDR3nt: TGCGCCAGCAGCTTGACGGGACAGCCTCGGAGAACCGGGGAGCTGTTTTTT
CDR3aa: CASSLTGQPRRTGELFF

v_gene: TRBV7-9
abundance: NA
len: 16
d_gene: TRBD2
j_gene: TRBJ2-2
CDR3nt: TGTGCCAGCAGCTTTGCCCTGCGGGGGGGCACCGGGGAGCTGTTTTTT
CDR3aa: CASSFALRGGTGELFF

v_gene: TRBV30
abundance: NA
len: 14
d_gene: NA
j_gene: TRBJ2-7
CDR3nt: TGTGCCTGGAGACCCGTCGTTCCGGGCTACGAGCAGTACTTC
CDR3aa: CAWRPVVPGYEQYF

v_gene: TRBV6-5
abundance: NA
len: 16
d_gene: TRBD2
j_gene: TRBJ2-2
CDR3nt: TGTGCCAGCAGTTACGGTAGCGGGGTTAGAGTCGGGGAGCTGTTTTTT
CDR3aa: CASSYGSGVRVGELFF

v_gene: TRBV4-3
abundance: NA
len: 15
d_gene: NA
j_gene: TRBJ2-7
CDR3nt: TGCGCCAGCAGCCAAGGAGACGGCAGGGCTTACGAGCAGTACTTC
CDR3aa: CASSQGDGRAYEQYF

v_gene: TRBV11-2
abundance: NA
len: 15
d_gene: NA
j_gene: TRBJ2-3
CDR3nt: TGTGCCAGCAGCTTCTCTAGCGTACCCACAGATACGCAGTATTTT
CDR3aa: CASSFSSVPTDTQYF

v_gene: TRBV13
abundance: NA
len: 16
d_gene: TRBD1
j_gene: TRBJ1-4
CDR3nt: TGTGCCAGCAGCACGACTACTAACCGGGACAGGGAAAAACTGTTTTTT
CDR3aa: CASSTTTNRDREKLFF

v_gene: TRBV7-8
abundance: few
len: 10
d_gene: NA
j_gene: TRBJ2-1
CDR3nt: TGTGCCAGCAGAGGGGGTGAGCAGTTCTTC
CDR3aa: CASRGGEQFF

v_gene: TRBV5-1
abundance: NA
len: 17
d_gene: TRBD1
j_gene: TRBJ2-2
CDR3nt: TGCGCCAGCAGCTCTACTAGACAGGGGGCGAACACCGGGGAGCTGTTTTTT
CDR3aa: CASSSTRQGANTGELFF

v_gene: TRBV27
abundance: NA
len: 14
d_gene: TRBD2
j_gene: TRBJ2-2
CDR3nt: TGTGCCACCAGCGCGGGAGTGAGAACCGGGGAGCTGTTTTTT
CDR3aa: CATSAGVRTGELFF

v_gene: TRBV4-2
abundance: NA
len: 18
d_gene: TRBD2
j_gene: TRBJ2-3
CDR3nt: TGTGCCAGCAGCCAGGGAGGACTAGCGGGAGGCCTCACAGATACGCAGTATTTT
CDR3aa: CASSQGGLAGGLTDTQYF

v_gene: TRBV7-3
abundance: NA
len: 14
d_gene: NA
j_gene: TRBJ1-1
CDR3nt: TGTGCCAGCAGCCGACAGCCGCCGAACACTGAAGCTTTCTTT
CDR3aa: CASSRQPPNTEAFF

v_gene: TRBV4-3
abundance: NA
len: 17
d_gene: TRBD2
j_gene: TRBJ2-1
CDR3nt: TGCGCCAGCAGCCAAGAGGCCCGTGGGGGAGGGTACAATGAGCAGTTCTTC
CDR3aa: CASSQEARGGGYNEQFF

v_gene: TRBV7-8
abundance: NA
len: 14
d_gene: TRBD1
j_gene: TRBJ2-7
CDR3nt: TGTGCCAGCAGTCCGCCCCGGACAGGGGGCGAGCAGTACTTC
CDR3aa: CASSPPRTGGEQYF